Shown below are 13 T cell receptor beta chains from a single sample sequenced in a study of identical twins. TCRdb ran MiXCR on the 5' RACE reads and lists one entry per CDR3 protein. The data hold roughly 700,000 distinct CDR3 sequences, with 8.6% observed a single time. These data also featured in a second study, about yellow fever vaccine responses in identical twins.

Sequenced sample: PBMCs. These receptors all come from a young woman in good health.

This chain connects TRBV7-9 to TRBJ1-1, with D hard to call. This CDR3 contains 15 residues. Trimming left V 1 base short and J 1 base short, with 10 bases between. Germline CDR1 is SEHNR and CDR2 is FQNEAQ (reference sequence). CDR3 loop: CASSLGERTNTEAFF. CDR3 nucleotide sequence: TGTGCCAGCAGCTTAGGAGAACGGACGAACACTGAAGCTTTCTTT.

The V call is TRBV2, the J call TRBJ2-1, with D uncertain. The germline V gene has CDR1 SNHLY and CDR2 FYNNEI. The CDR3 loop spans 12 amino acids. With 2 bases removed from V and 9 bases from J, the gap between germline ends came to 8 bases. The CDR3 reads CASSEFHLEQFF. The CDR3, as DNA: TGTGCCAGCAGTGAATTCCACCTTGAGCAGTTCTTC.

This clonotype has just a few counts. The chain couples TRBV25-1 to TRBJ1-1; D is possibly TRBD1 (6 bases). The ends were cut back, 4 bases at V and 11 bases at J, with 14 bases in the middle. The length of the CDR3 is 12 residues. Germline V gene data show CDR1 as MGHDK and CDR2 as SYGVNS. CDR3 sequence (DNA): TGTGCCAGCAGTGGAAAGGGGGAAAGGGCTTTCTTT. This translates into CASSGKGERAFF.

The gene calls are TRBV7-8 and TRBJ2-2; D not resolved. This CDR3 spans 14 amino acids. Germline loops: CDR1 SGHVS, CDR2 FQNEAQ. The germline V and J ends were trimmed by 6 bases and 5 bases, with 13 bases remaining between them. This chain's CDR3 is CASRVSDSTGELFF. CDR3 nucleotide sequence: TGTGCCAGCAGGGTATCGGATAGTACCGGGGAGCTGTTTTTT. Full variable domain (rest looked up from reference TRBV7-8 and TRBJ2-2): GAGVSQSPRYKVAKRGQDVALRCDPISGHVSLFWYQQALGQGPEFLTYFQNEAQLDKSGLPSDRFFAERPEGSVSTLKIQRTQQEDSAVYLCASRVSDSTGELFFGEGSRLTVL.

The gene calls are TRBV7-2 and TRBJ2-3; 7 bases agree with TRBD2. The germline gives CDR1 SGHTA, CDR2 FQGNSA. This CDR3 has 15 residues. Trimming removed 1 base from V and 4 bases from J; junction bases left unmatched: 5. The CDR3 is CASSLGSLAADTQYF. In DNA form, the CDR3 reads TGTGCCAGCAGCTTAGGGTCCCTAGCGGCAGATACGCAGTATTTT.

The V and J genes are TRBV4-1 and TRBJ1-2; possible D gene TRBD1, 6 bases. The CDR3 sequence is 14 residues long. Germline V lookup: CDR1 MGHRA, CDR2 YSYEKL. Between the trimmed V and J ends, which lost 0 bases and 5 bases, there was a span of 10 bases. In DNA form, the CDR3 reads TGCGCCAGCAGCCAAGATTCCAGGGGTTATGGCTACACCTTC. It is translated as CASSQDSRGYGYTF.

Many counts were recorded for this clonotype. The junction departs from germline at one end; a sequencing error may be responsible. V usage is TRBV7-7 and J usage is TRBJ2-5, with 8 bases aligning to TRBD1. The germline V gene encodes CDR1 SSHAT and CDR2 FNYEAQ (reference sequence). The length of the CDR3 is 14 residues. The CDR3 is CASSPGQGAKTQYF. The DNA for the CDR3 is TGTGCTAGCAGCCCAGGACAGGGTGCAAAGACCCAGTACTTC.

This clonotype was found many times. The chain joins TRBV5-5 to TRBJ2-7; weak D call: TRBD2 (5 bases). Looked up from germline, CDR1 is SGHKS and CDR2 is YYEKEE (reference sequence). The CDR3 length is 15 residues. The ends were cut back, 2 bases at V and 2 bases at J, with 14 bases in the middle. The CDR3 reads CASSLTGLFTYEQYF. CDR3 in DNA: TGTGCCAGCAGCTTAACCGGACTGTTCACCTACGAGCAGTACTTC.

The chain has TRBV7-2 and TRBJ2-3, with 10 positions matching TRBD2. The CDR3 sequence is 15 residues long. Unmatched junction bases numbered 6, after V lost 5 bases and J lost 4 bases. CDR1 is SGHTA, CDR2 FQGNSA, per germline. As DNA, the CDR3 is TGTGCCAGCAGCGCAGCGGGAGGGCCCGCAGATACGCAGTATTTT. Its protein product is CASSAAGGPADTQYF.

The chain joins TRBV23-1 to TRBJ2-3, with 8 bases that match TRBD2. TRBV23-1 is flagged as an ORF with uncertain function. This CDR3 region has 16 residues. V was clipped by 3 bases and J by 3 bases; unmatched bases: 8. CDR3 nucleotide sequence: TGCGCCAGCAGTCACCCGGGGCGGGGGGAGACAGATACGCAGTATTTT. As protein: CASSHPGRGETDTQYF.

Many counts were recorded for this clonotype. The rearrangement links TRBV7-6 to TRBJ1-6; 10 positions agree with TRBD1. V dropped 5 bases and J dropped 7; count of bases not matched to a gene: 2. Germline assignment: CDR1 SGHVS and CDR2 FNYEAQ. This CDR3 is 14 amino acids long. CDR3 amino acids: CASSQGQGNSPLHF. The CDR3 DNA reads TGTGCCAGCAGCCAGGGACAGGGGAATTCACCCCTCCACTTT.

This clonotype was recorded a few times. The J gene is TRBJ1-2, the V gene TRBV5-1, with a tentative D call TRBD1 (5 bases). CDR1 is SGHRS and CDR2 is YFSETQ in the germline V gene. The CDR3 loop spans 15 amino acids. V dropped 0 bases and J dropped 4 bases, with 13 bases sitting between them. CDR3 DNA sequence: TGCGCCAGCAGCTTGGCCGGCAGGGAGGTCTATGGCTACACCTTC. It yields the protein CASSLAGREVYGYTF.

The table lists this clonotype with many counts. The genes are TRBV4-3 and TRBJ1-4; D possibly corresponds to TRBD1 (5 bases). V lost 0 bases to trimming and J lost 8 bases, with 13 bases between them. The CDR3 totals 15 residues. Germline V gene lookup returns CDR1 LGHNA and CDR2 YSLEER. In DNA form, the CDR3 reads TGCGCCAGCAGCCAAGATCTCCAGGGTTTGGAAAAACTGTTTTTT. This codes for CASSQDLQGLEKLFF.